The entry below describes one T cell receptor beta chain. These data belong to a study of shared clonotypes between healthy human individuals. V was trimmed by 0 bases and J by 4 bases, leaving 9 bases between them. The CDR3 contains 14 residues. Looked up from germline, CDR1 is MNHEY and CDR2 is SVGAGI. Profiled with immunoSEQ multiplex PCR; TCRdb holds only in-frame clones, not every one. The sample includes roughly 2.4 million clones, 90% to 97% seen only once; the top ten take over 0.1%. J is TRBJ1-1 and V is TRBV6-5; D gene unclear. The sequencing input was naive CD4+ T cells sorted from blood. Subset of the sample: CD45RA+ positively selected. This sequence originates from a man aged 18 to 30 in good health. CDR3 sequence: CASSYSRQSTEAFF. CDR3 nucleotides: TGTGCCAGCAGTTACTCGAGACAAAGCACTGAAGCTTTCTTT.